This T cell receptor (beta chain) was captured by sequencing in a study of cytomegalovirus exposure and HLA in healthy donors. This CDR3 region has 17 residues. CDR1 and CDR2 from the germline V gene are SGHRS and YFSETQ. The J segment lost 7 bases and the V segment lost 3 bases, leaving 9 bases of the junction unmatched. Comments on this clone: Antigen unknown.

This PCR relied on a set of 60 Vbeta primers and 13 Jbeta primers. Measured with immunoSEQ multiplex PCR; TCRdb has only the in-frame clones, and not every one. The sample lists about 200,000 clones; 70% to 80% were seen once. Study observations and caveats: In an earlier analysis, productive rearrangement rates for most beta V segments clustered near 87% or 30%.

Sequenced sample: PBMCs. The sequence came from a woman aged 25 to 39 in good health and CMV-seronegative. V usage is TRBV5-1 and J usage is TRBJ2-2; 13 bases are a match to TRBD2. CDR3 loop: CASSSKGLAGVIGELFF. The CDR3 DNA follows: TGCGCCAGCAGCTCAAAAGGACTAGCGGGAGTGATCGGGGAGCTGTTTTTT.